This record looks at one T cell receptor beta chain sequence and its context. The data were taken from a study of blood T cells in healthy people across ages. Using a J-beta primer mix together with a sample-barcoded 5' primer, a second PCR was run for about 6 to 11 cycles. TCRdb itself ran the 5' RACE reads through MiXCR, one entry per CDR3 protein. The table has over a million distinct CDR3 sequences, 20% to 25% seen once. Donors gave 8.5 to 10 milliliters of peripheral blood apiece. These data were also filed under a second study, of T cells of mothers and their children. That work adds: Samples were obtained from a few healthy Caucasian mothers and their six children. It was found that thymic selection shapes TCR recombination output similarly in related and unrelated pairs. Detection yielded no persistent microchimeric T cell clones.

The specimen sequenced was blood. The TCR sequence derives from a girl aged 2-10 years in good health.

The CDR3 is CASSFWQGHEKLFF. In nucleotides, the CDR3 is TGTGCCAGCAGTTTTTGGCAGGGGCATGAAAAACTGTTTTTT. J is TRBJ1-4 and V is TRBV12-3 or TRBV12-4; D might be TRBD1 (6 bases). V lost 3 bases to trimming and J lost 6 bases, with 11 bases between them. This CDR3 contains 14 residues.